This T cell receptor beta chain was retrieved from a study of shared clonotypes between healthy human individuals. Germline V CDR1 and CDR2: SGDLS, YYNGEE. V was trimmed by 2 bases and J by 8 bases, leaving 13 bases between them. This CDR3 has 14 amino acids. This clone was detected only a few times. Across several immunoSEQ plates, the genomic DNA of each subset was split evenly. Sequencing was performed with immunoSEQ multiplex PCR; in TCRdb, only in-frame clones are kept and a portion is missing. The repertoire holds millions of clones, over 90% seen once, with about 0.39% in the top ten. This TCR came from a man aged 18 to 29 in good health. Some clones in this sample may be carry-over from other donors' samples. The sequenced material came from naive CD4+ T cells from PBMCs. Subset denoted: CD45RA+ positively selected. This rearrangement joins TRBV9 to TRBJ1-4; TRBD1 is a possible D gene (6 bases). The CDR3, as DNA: TGTGCCAGCAGCGTTGGACAGTTTAGGGAAAAACTGTTTTTT. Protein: CASSVGQFREKLFF.